These 21 T cell receptor beta chains came from one sample sequenced in a study of cytomegalovirus exposure and HLA in healthy donors. This PCR relied on a set of 60 Vbeta primers and 13 Jbeta primers. Assay used: immunoSEQ multiplex PCR; TCRdb lists only in-frame clones, some missing. Here the sample table reports 70,000 or so clones. Source material: PBMCs. These receptors all stem from a boy younger than 18 in good health and CMV-seronegative.

The chain couples TRBV11-2 to TRBJ1-3; 9 bases are a match to TRBD1. Germline lookup yields CDR1 SGHAT and CDR2 FQNNGV. V was clipped by 0 bases and J by 7 bases; unmatched bases: 10. The CDR3 spans 17 residues. This CDR3 is CASSLDRGTGIDNTIYF. CDR3 DNA sequence: TGTGCCAGCAGCTTAGACCGGGGGACAGGGATTGATAACACCATATATTTT. The full variable domain, its missing parts supplied by reference TRBV11-2 and TRBJ1-3, is EAGVAQSPRYKIIEKRQSVAFWCNPISGHATLYWYQQILGQGPKLLIQFQNNGVVDDSQLPKDRFSAERLKGVDSTLKIQPAKLEDSAVYLCASSLDRGTGIDNTIYFGEGSWLTVV.

This chain links TRBV6-1 with TRBJ1-2; 9 bases match TRBD1. The CDR3 is 17 residues long. Unmatched junction bases numbered 9, after V lost 4 bases and J lost 0 bases. Germline V CDR1 and CDR2: MNHNS, SASEGT. The CDR3 region has the DNA TGTGCCAGCAGTGTATGGACAGGGGTTCGAGCTAACTATGGCTACACCTTC. The encoded protein is CASSVWTGVRANYGYTF.

The chain is built from TRBV30 and TRBJ1-3; 7 nucleotides agree with TRBD1. CDR1 is GTSNPN, CDR2 SVGIG, per germline (reference sequence). V shed 3 bases, J shed 0 bases, and the junction held 17 bases outside the gene matches. The CDR3 totals 19 residues. The CDR3 sequence: CAWRGQGQPLGNSGNTIYF. The CDR3 coding sequence is TGTGCCTGGAGAGGGCAGGGACAGCCCCTGGGGAACTCTGGAAACACCATATATTTT.

The CDR3 protein is CASSYSSRETYEQYF. The CDR3 DNA sequence: TGTGCCAGCAGTTACTCTTCCCGGGAGACGTACGAGCAGTACTTC. This chain connects TRBV6-6 to TRBJ2-7, with D tentatively TRBD2 (6 bases). The V gene's germline CDR1 is MNHNY and CDR2 SVGAGI (reference sequence). Trimming took off 0 bases at V and 4 bases at J, with 13 bases between the two ends. The CDR3 spans 15 residues.

This rearrangement joins TRBV6-1 to TRBJ2-7; 9 bases align to TRBD1. Germline V CDR1 and CDR2: MNHNS, SASEGT. V lost 7 bases to trimming and J lost 5 bases; unmatched junction nucleotides: 9. The CDR3 loop spans 14 amino acids. CDR3 amino acids: CASMVGQGSDEQYF. The CDR3 region has the DNA TGTGCCAGCATGGTGGGACAGGGTTCCGACGAGCAGTACTTC.

Here the CDR3 DNA reads TGCGCCAGATCCCTCCCGATCCAACACAGGGGGCGAGGGTCCCCTGAAGCTTTCTTT. It codes for CARSLPIQHRGRGSPEAFF. The chain couples TRBV23-1 to TRBJ1-1; 9 nucleotides align to TRBD1. TRBV23-1 is treated as an ORF (open reading frame) with a function not yet certain. Unmatched junction bases numbered 26, after V lost 9 bases and J lost 6 bases. The CDR3 consists of 19 residues.

This rearrangement joins TRBV2 to TRBJ1-4, with D maybe TRBD1 (5 bases). Between the trimmed V and J ends, which lost 3 bases and 7 bases, there was a span of 12 bases. CDR1 and CDR2 (germline): SNHLY, FYNNEI. The CDR3 has 14 amino acids. CDR3 sequence reads: CASSDPGAAEKLFF. The DNA of the CDR3 is TGTGCCAGCAGTGATCCTGGGGCCGCTGAAAAACTGTTTTTT.

The rearrangement links TRBV13 to TRBJ1-1, with a possible D match to TRBD1 (6 bases). The ends were cut back, 0 bases at V and 10 bases at J, with 12 bases in the middle. The CDR3 loop spans 13 amino acids. The germline gives CDR1 PRHDT, CDR2 FYEKMQ (reference sequence). CDR3 in amino acids: CASSLGQGRGAFF. The DNA of the CDR3 is TGTGCCAGCAGCTTAGGTCAGGGCAGGGGAGCTTTCTTT. Drawing the rest from reference TRBV13 and TRBJ1-1, the complete variable domain is AAGVIQSPRHLIKEKRETATLKCYPIPRHDTVYWYQQGPGQDPQFLISFYEKMQSDKGSIPDRFSAQQFSDYHSELNMSSLELGDSALYFCASSLGQGRGAFFGQGTRLTVV.

The chain combines TRBV7-8 with TRBJ1-6, with 9 bases identical to TRBD1. V trimming: 7 bases; J trimming: 10 bases; junction bases outside the gene matches: 11. The CDR3 runs to 15 residues. The germline V gene has CDR1 SGHVS and CDR2 FQNEAQ. CDR3 nucleotide sequence: TGTGCCAGCAAATCGGGACAGGGTTTTGAATCACCCCTCCACTTT. Translation: CASKSGQGFESPLHF.

The chain carries TRBV9 and TRBJ2-2; 9 nucleotides align to TRBD2. Trimming took 3 bases from V and 2 from J; bases not matched to a gene: 17. Germline CDR1 reads SGDLS; CDR2 reads YYNGEE. This CDR3 has 20 residues. The chain's CDR3 is CASSAGGGAAVGVNTGELFF. CDR3 DNA sequence: TGTGCCAGCAGCGCGGGCGGGGGGGCGGCAGTAGGCGTTAACACCGGGGAGCTGTTTTTT.

The CDR3 is CASSVQGALNEQFF. In nucleotides, the CDR3 is TGTGCCAGCAGTGTACAGGGGGCATTAAATGAGCAGTTCTTC. V gene TRBV6-5 combines with J gene TRBJ2-1; 9 bases line up with TRBD1. Germline V gene lookup returns CDR1 MNHEY and CDR2 SVGAGI. The ends lost 5 bases at V and 7 bases at J; junction bases unmatched: 6. The CDR3 is made up of 14 amino acids.

The J gene is TRBJ1-5, the V gene TRBV6-6, with TRBD1 identical over 9 bases. This CDR3 contains 15 residues. The V gene's germline CDR1 is MNHNY and CDR2 SVGAGI (reference sequence). V lost 6 bases to trimming and J lost 1 base; unmatched junction nucleotides: 4. This CDR3 is CASRLDRGSNQPQHF. The CDR3 DNA sequence: TGTGCCAGCAGATTAGACAGGGGGAGCAATCAGCCCCAGCATTTT.

The chain couples TRBV30 to TRBJ1-2; the match to TRBD1 covers 9 bases. J was trimmed by 2 bases and V by 5 bases; bases with no gene match: 3. The CDR3 loop spans 13 amino acids. Germline loops: CDR1 GTSNPN, CDR2 SVGIG (reference sequence). The DNA of the CDR3 is TGTGCCTGGGCCGGGACAGGGAACTATGGCTACACCTTC. Protein sequence: CAWAGTGNYGYTF.

V and J are TRBV5-4 and TRBJ1-1; D unresolved. The V and J ends lost 3 bases and 1 base respectively, with 7 bases between them. This CDR3 is 13 amino acids long. Per germline, CDR1 SGHNT and CDR2 YYREEE (reference sequence). The CDR3 nucleotides read TGTGCCAGCAGCTATGACACGAACACTGAAGCTTTCTTT. Translated: CASSYDTNTEAFF.

This chain links TRBV20-1 with TRBJ1-1; D is ambiguous. The V end was cut by 6 bases, the J end by 5 bases, with 10 bases between. In germline, CDR1 is DFQATT, CDR2 SNEGSKA (reference sequence). This CDR3 contains 11 residues. CDR3 residues: CSAKRGTEAFF. CDR3 nucleotides: TGCAGTGCAAAGAGAGGGACTGAAGCTTTCTTT.

The chain carries TRBV27 and TRBJ2-7; D is unclear. CDR1 and CDR2 (germline): MNHEY, SMNVEV (reference sequence). The CDR3 is 14 amino acids. V lost 5 bases and J lost 3, with 14 bases in between. The CDR3, as DNA: TGTGCCAGCAGTCTGGCCGGGTCCCACTACGAGCAGTACTTC. Protein product: CASSLAGSHYEQYF.

The rearrangement links TRBV9 to TRBJ2-5, with TRBD2 matching 15 bases. This CDR3 is built from 20 residues. Germline V gene lookup returns CDR1 SGDLS and CDR2 YYNGEE. Trimming at V came to 0 bases and at J to 2 bases, leaving 11 bases not matched to a gene. The CDR3 is CASSVASSGLAGGGQETQYF. CDR3 sequence (DNA): TGTGCCAGCAGCGTAGCTTCATCGGGACTAGCGGGAGGAGGGCAAGAGACCCAGTACTTC.

The V and J genes are TRBV6-1 and TRBJ1-2; D unclear. From germline, CDR1 is MNHNS and CDR2 SASEGT. The CDR3 length is 12 residues. The V end was cut by 6 bases, the J end by 1 base, with 6 bases between. CDR3 sequence (DNA): TGTGCCAGCAGGAGATTTAACTATGGCTACACCTTC. Translated: CASRRFNYGYTF.

The chain links TRBV27 to TRBJ1-2, with D possibly matching TRBD1 (6 bases). Trimming removed 6 bases from V and 4 bases from J, with 18 bases in between. The CDR3 is 15 residues long. The V gene's germline CDR1 is MNHEY and CDR2 SMNVEV (reference sequence). The DNA of the CDR3 is TGTGCCAGCAGAACCACAGGGAGAATTGGCTATGGCTACACCTTC. Amino acid sequence: CASRTTGRIGYGYTF.

The rearrangement uses TRBV19 and TRBJ1-1, with 12 bases that match TRBD1. Germline V CDR1 and CDR2: LNHDA, SQIVND (reference sequence). The CDR3 has 15 amino acids. After removal of 3 bases from V and 10 bases from J, the junction contained 9 bases not matched to a gene. CDR3: CASSIPGQGASVAFF. The CDR3 DNA sequence: TGTGCCAGTAGTATCCCGGGACAGGGGGCCAGTGTAGCTTTCTTT.

This sequence joins TRBV5-1 and TRBJ1-6; the match to TRBD1 covers 9 bases. The CDR3 loop spans 16 amino acids. Germline-derived CDR1 and CDR2 are SGHRS and YFSETQ. V lost 4 bases to trimming and J lost 9 bases; unmatched junction nucleotides: 11. The CDR3 bases are TGCGCCAGCAGCCACAACCGGGACAGGGTTAGTTCACCCCTCCACTTT. Encoded protein: CASSHNRDRVSSPLHF.